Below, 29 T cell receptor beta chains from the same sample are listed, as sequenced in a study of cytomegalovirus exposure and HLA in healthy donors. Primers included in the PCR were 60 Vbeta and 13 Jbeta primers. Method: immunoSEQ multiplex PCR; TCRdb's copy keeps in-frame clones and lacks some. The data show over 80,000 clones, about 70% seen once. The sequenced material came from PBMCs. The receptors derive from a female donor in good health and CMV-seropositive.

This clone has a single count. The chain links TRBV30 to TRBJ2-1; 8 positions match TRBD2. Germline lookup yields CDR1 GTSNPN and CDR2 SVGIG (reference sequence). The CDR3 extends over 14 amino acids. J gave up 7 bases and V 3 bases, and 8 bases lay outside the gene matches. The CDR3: CAWSLGLAINEQFF. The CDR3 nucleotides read TGTGCCTGGAGCCTAGGACTAGCAATTAATGAGCAGTTCTTC. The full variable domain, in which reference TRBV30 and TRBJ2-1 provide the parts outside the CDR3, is SQTIHQWPATLVQPVGSPLSLECTVEGTSNPNLYWYRQAAGRGLQLLFYSVGIGQISSEVPQNLSASRPQDRQFILSSKKLLLSDSGFYLCAWSLGLAINEQFFGPGTRLTVL.

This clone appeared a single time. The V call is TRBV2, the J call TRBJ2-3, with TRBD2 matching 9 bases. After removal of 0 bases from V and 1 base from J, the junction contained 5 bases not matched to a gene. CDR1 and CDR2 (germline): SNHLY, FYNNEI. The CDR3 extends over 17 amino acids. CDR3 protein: CASSEALRTSGTDTQYF. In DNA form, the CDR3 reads TGTGCCAGCAGTGAAGCGCTTCGGACTAGCGGCACAGATACGCAGTATTTT.

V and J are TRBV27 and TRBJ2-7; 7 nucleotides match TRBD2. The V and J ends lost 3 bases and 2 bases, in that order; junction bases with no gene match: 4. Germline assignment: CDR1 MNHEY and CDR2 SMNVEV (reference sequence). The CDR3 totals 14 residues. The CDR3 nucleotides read TGTGCCAGCAGTTTTGGGGGGGGACCCTACGAGCAGTACTTC. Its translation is CASSFGGGPYEQYF.

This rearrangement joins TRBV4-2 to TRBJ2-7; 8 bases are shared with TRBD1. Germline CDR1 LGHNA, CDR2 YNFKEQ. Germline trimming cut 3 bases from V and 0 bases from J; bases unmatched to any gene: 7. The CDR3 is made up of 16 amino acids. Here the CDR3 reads CASSQGRDRFSYEQYF. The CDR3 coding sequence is TGTGCCAGCAGCCAGGGACGGGACAGGTTCTCCTACGAGCAGTACTTC.

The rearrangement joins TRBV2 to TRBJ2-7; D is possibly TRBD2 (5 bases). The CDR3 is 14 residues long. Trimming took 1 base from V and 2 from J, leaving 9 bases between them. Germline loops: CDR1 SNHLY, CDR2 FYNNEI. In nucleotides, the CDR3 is TGTGCCAGCAGTGAAGAAAAGGGAGCCTACGAGCAGTACTTC. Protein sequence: CASSEEKGAYEQYF.

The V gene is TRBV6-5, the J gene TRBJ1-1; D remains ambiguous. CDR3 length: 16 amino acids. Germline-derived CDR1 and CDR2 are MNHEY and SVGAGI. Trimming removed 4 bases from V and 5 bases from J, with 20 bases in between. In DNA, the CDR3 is TGTGCCAGCAGTTTGTGGACGGGAACCGAAGGAACTGAAGCTTTCTTT. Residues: CASSLWTGTEGTEAFF.

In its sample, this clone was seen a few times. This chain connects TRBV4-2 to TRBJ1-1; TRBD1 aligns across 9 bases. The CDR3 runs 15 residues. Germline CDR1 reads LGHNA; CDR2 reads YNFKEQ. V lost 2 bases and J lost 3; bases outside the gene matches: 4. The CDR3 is CASSQHGQGYTEAFF. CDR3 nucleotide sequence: TGTGCCAGCAGCCAACACGGACAGGGGTACACTGAAGCTTTCTTT.

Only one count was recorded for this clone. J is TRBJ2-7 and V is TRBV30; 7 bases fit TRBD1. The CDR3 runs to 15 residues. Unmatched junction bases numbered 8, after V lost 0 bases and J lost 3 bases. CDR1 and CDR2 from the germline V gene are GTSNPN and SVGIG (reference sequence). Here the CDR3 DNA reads TGTGCCTGGAGTGTAGGGGCAGGGGGTGACTACGAGCAGTACTTC. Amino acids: CAWSVGAGGDYEQYF.

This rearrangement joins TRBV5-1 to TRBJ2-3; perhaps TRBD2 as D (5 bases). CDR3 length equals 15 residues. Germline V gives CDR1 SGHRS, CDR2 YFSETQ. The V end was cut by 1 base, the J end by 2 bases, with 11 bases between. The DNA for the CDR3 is TGCGCCAGCAGCTTGTCGGGGAAAGCCACAGATACGCAGTATTTT. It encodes CASSLSGKATDTQYF.

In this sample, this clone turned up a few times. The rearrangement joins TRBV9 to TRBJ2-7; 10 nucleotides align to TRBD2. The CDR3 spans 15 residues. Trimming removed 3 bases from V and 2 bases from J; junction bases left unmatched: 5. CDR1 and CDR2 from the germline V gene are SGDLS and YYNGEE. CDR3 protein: CASSGGLAFAYEQYF. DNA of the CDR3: TGTGCCAGCAGCGGGGGACTAGCGTTTGCCTACGAGCAGTACTTC.

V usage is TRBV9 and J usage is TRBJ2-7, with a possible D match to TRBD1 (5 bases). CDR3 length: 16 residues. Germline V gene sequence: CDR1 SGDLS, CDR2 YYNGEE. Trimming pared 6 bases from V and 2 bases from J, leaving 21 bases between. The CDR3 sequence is CASIPLGRSPPYEQYF. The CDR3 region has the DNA TGTGCCAGCATCCCGTTGGGGCGATCCCCCCCCTACGAGCAGTACTTC.

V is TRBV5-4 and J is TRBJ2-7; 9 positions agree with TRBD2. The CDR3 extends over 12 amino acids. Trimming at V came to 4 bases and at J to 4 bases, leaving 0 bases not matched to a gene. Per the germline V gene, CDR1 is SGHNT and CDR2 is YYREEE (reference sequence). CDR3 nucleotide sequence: TGTGCCAGCAGCACTAGCGGGTACGAGCAGTACTTC. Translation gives CASSTSGYEQYF.

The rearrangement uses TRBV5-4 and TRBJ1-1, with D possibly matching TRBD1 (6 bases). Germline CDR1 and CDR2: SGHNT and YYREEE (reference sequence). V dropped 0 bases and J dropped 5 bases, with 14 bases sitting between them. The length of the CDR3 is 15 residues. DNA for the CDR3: TGTGCCAGCAGCTTGGCTAGGGGGGGGAGGACTGAAGCTTTCTTT. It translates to CASSLARGGRTEAFF.

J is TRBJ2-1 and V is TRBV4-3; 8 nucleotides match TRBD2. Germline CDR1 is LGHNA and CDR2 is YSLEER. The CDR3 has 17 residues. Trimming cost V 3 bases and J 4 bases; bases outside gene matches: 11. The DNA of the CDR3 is TGCGCCAGCAGCCATGAGCTTACTAGCGGAGCATACAATGAGCAGTTCTTC. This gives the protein CASSHELTSGAYNEQFF.

This chain's CDR3 is CASSQGGQGADEQYF. CDR3 DNA: TGCGCCAGCAGCCAAGGGGGACAGGGGGCGGACGAGCAGTACTTC. The J gene is TRBJ2-7, the V gene TRBV4-1, with 12 nucleotides matching TRBD1. After removal of 1 base from V and 5 bases from J, the junction contained 3 bases not matched to a gene. CDR1 MGHRA and CDR2 YSYEKL come from the germline V gene. This CDR3 is 15 amino acids long.

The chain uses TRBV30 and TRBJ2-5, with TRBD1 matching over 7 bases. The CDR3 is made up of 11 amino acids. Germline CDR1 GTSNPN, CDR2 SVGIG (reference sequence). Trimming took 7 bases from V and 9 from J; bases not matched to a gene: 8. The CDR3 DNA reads TGTGCCTCTAACAGGGGAGATCCCCAGTACTTC. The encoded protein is CASNRGDPQYF.

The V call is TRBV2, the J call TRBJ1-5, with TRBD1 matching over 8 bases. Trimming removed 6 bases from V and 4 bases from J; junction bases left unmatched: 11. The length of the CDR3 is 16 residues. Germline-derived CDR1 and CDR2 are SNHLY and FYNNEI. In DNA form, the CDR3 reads TGTGCCAGCAGGAGGGGGGGGGACAGGAGTAATCAGCCCCAGCATTTT. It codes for CASRRGGDRSNQPQHF.

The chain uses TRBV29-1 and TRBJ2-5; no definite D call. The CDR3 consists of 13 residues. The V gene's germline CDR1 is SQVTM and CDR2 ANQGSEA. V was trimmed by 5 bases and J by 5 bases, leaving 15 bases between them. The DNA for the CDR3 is TGCAGCGTTTCGACTGGCTCCTTCGAGACCCAGTACTTC. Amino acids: CSVSTGSFETQYF.

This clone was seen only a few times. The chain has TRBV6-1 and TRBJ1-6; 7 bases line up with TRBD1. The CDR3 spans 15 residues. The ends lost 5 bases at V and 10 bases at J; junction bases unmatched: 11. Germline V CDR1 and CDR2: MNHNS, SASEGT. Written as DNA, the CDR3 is TGTGCCAGCAGTATGAGACAGGGCATTGGGTCACCCCTCCACTTT. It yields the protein CASSMRQGIGSPLHF.

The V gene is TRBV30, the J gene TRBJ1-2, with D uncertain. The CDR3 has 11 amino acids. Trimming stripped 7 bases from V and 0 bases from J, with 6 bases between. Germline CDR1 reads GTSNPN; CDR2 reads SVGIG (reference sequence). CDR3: CAFRANYGYTF. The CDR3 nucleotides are TGTGCCTTCCGGGCTAACTATGGCTACACCTTC.

The CDR3 DNA reads as TGCGCCAGCAGTCAATCCCGGGGGACGGACGCCTACGAGCAGTACTTC. Protein sequence: CASSQSRGTDAYEQYF. The chain joins TRBV23-1 to TRBJ2-7; D is possibly TRBD2 (6 bases). TRBV23-1 is identified as an open reading frame with a role that is uncertain. CDR3 size: 16 residues. V dropped 0 bases and J dropped 2 bases, with 14 bases sitting between them.

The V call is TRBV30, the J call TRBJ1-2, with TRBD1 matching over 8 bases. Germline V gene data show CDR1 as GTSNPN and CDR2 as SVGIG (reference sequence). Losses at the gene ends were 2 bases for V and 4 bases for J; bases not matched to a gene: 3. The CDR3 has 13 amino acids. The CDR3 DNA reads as TGTGCCTGGAGTAGAACAGGGGGCTATGGCTACACCTTC. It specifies CAWSRTGGYGYTF.

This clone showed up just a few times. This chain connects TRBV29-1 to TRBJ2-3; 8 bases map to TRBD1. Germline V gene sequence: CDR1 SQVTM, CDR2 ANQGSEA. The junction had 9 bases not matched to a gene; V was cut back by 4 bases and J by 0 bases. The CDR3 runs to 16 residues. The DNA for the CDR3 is TGCAGCGTTGCCCTCTTTGGACAGGGTAGCACAGATACGCAGTATTTT. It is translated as CSVALFGQGSTDTQYF.

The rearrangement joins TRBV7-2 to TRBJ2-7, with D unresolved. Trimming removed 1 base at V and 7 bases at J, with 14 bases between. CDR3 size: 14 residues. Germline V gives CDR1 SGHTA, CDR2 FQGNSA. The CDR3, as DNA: TGTGCCAGCAGCTTAGACTCCTACCCTAAGGAGCAGTACTTC. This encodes CASSLDSYPKEQYF.

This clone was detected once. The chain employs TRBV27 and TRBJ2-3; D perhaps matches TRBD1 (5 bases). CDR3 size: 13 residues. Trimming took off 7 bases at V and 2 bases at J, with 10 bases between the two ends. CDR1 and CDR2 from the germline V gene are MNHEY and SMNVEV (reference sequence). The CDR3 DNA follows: TGTGCCAGCAAGCAGGGCACCACAGATACGCAGTATTTT. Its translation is CASKQGTTDTQYF.

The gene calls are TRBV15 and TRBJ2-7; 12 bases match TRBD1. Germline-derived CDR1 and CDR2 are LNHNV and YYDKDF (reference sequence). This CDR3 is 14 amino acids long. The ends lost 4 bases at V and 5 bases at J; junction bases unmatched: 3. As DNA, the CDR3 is TGTGCCACCAGCACCGGGGACAGGGGGCACGAGCAGTACTTC. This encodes CATSTGDRGHEQYF. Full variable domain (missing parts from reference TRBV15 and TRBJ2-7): DAMVIQNPRYQVTQFGKPVTLSCSQTLNHNVMYWYQQKSSQAPKLLFHYYDKDFNNEADTPDNFQSRRPNTSFCFLDIRSPGLGDTAMYLCATSTGDRGHEQYFGPGTRLTVT.

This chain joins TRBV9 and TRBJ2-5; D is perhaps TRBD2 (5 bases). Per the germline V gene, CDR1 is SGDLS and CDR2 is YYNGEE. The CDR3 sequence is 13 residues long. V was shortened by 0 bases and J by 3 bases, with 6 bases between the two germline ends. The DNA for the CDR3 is TGTGCCAGCAGCGTAGGGCGGGAAGAGACCCAGTACTTC. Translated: CASSVGREETQYF.

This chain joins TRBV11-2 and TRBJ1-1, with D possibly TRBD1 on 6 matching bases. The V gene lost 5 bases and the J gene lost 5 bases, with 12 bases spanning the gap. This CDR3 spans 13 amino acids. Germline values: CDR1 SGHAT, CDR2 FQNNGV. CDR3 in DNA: TGTGCCAGCAGCCCCACAGGGATGACTGAAGCTTTCTTT. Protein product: CASSPTGMTEAFF.

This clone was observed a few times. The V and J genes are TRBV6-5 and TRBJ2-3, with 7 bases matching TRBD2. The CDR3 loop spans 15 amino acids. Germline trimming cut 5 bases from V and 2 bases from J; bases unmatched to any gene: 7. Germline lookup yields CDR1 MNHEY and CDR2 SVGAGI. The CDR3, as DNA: TGTGCCAGCAGTATTTGGGCGGGGGACACAGATACGCAGTATTTT. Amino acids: CASSIWAGDTDTQYF.